Each of the 18 T cell receptor beta chains below was sequenced from the same sample in a study of blood T cell repertoires in COVID-19. Method: immunoSEQ multiplex PCR; TCRdb's copy keeps in-frame clones and lacks some. The data contain about 97,000 clones, 80% to 95% of them singletons. The sequencing sample was made of peripheral blood. The receptor source for this set is a man between 18 and 35 years old with acute or convalescent COVID-19.

V usage is TRBV6-2 or TRBV6-3 and J usage is TRBJ2-5, with 15 nucleotides matching TRBD2. The CDR3 extends over 15 amino acids. Germline loops: CDR1 MNHEY, CDR2 SVGEGT. Trimming at V came to 5 bases and at J to 5 bases, leaving 3 bases not matched to a gene. CDR3 sequence (DNA): TGTGCCAGCAGTCTCGGACTAGCGGGGGGGGAGACCCAGTACTTC. Translating it yields CASSLGLAGGETQYF.

This clone appeared a few times. The rearrangement joins TRBV2 to TRBJ2-7; D gene unclear. The V end lost 4 bases, the J end lost 2 bases, and 9 bases lay between the germline ends. Looked up from germline, CDR1 is SNHLY and CDR2 is FYNNEI. This CDR3 spans 13 amino acids. In nucleotides, the CDR3 is TGTGCCAGCAGTGTTACTATCCCCTACGAGCAGTACTTC. Protein sequence: CASSVTIPYEQYF.

V is TRBV9 and J is TRBJ2-7; weak D call: TRBD1 (6 bases). Germline-derived CDR1 and CDR2 are SGDLS and YYNGEE. V lost 0 bases and J 1 base, leaving 11 bases between the germline ends. The CDR3 length is 15 residues. This CDR3 is CASSVGAGESYEQYF. The CDR3 region has the DNA TGTGCCAGCAGCGTAGGGGCAGGGGAGTCCTACGAGCAGTACTTC.

The V gene is TRBV24-1, the J gene TRBJ1-2, with 8 bases identical to TRBD1. Germline V CDR1 and CDR2: KGHDR, SFDVKD. The CDR3 is made up of 12 amino acids. V lost 9 bases to trimming and J lost 6 bases; unmatched junction nucleotides: 5. CDR3 nucleotide sequence: TGTGCCACCTTATACAGGGGGGATGGCTACACCTTC. Its translation: CATLYRGDGYTF.

V gene TRBV20-1 combines with J gene TRBJ2-3; no definite D call. Germline V gene sequence: CDR1 DFQATT, CDR2 SNEGSKA (reference sequence). The CDR3 contains 11 residues. V shed 6 bases and J shed 7 bases, with 11 bases lying between them. CDR3 in amino acids: CSAAVTYTQYF. CDR3 in DNA: TGCAGTGCAGCCGTTACTTATACGCAGTATTTT.

This rearrangement joins TRBV19 to TRBJ1-5; TRBD1 matches at 7 bases. From germline, CDR1 is LNHDA and CDR2 SQIVND (reference sequence). This CDR3 has 16 amino acids. With V trimmed by 6 bases and J by 1 base, 9 bases remained unmatched. The CDR3 is CASRRVTGDSNQPQHF. The CDR3 nucleotides read TGTGCCAGTAGGAGAGTTACAGGGGACAGCAATCAGCCCCAGCATTTT.

V usage is TRBV5-1 and J usage is TRBJ1-1; D is ambiguous. The CDR3 runs to 16 residues. CDR1 is SGHRS and CDR2 is YFSETQ in the germline V gene. Trimming took off 0 bases at V and 0 bases at J, with 12 bases between the two ends. The CDR3 reads CASSLGRTLMNTEAFF. The CDR3 DNA follows: TGCGCCAGCAGCTTGGGGAGGACCTTGATGAACACTGAAGCTTTCTTT.

The V gene is TRBV5-6, the J gene TRBJ1-5, with TRBD1 matching 11 bases. The CDR3 extends over 17 amino acids. Trimming removed 1 base from V and 6 bases from J; junction bases left unmatched: 9. CDR1 is SGHDT, CDR2 YYEEEE, per germline. As DNA, the CDR3 is TGTGCCAGCAGCTTGATGGGACAGGGGGGATATGGTCAGCCCCAGCATTTT. It codes for CASSLMGQGGYGQPQHF.

The chain is built from TRBV10-2 and TRBJ2-3; D remains ambiguous. V was trimmed by 2 bases and J by 4 bases, leaving 7 bases between them. Germline CDR1 WSHSY, CDR2 SAAADI. The CDR3 runs to 13 residues. The CDR3 reads CASSEGQADTQYF. Here the CDR3 DNA reads TGCGCCAGCAGTGAGGGTCAGGCAGATACGCAGTATTTT.

This clone was detected once. The chain joins TRBV5-8 to TRBJ1-2, with 8 bases lining up with TRBD1. The CDR3 is made up of 19 amino acids. Trimming cost V 1 base and J 4 bases; bases outside gene matches: 18. Germline V gene sequence: CDR1 SGHTS, CDR2 YDEGEE. The CDR3 reads CASSLIIGAGQDRAYGYTF. The CDR3 DNA sequence: TGTGCCAGCAGCTTGATTATAGGGGCGGGACAGGACAGGGCCTATGGCTACACCTTC.

This chain connects TRBV5-6 to TRBJ2-3; TRBD2 might be the D (5 bases). V lost 0 bases to trimming and J lost 1 base, with 18 bases between them. This CDR3 has 18 residues. Germline V lookup: CDR1 SGHDT, CDR2 YYEEEE. This CDR3 is CASSLVPGERKGTDTQYF. The CDR3 region has the DNA TGTGCCAGCAGCTTGGTCCCCGGGGAAAGGAAGGGCACAGATACGCAGTATTTT.

The J gene is TRBJ2-7, the V gene TRBV7-9; D may be TRBD2 (6 bases). The CDR3 contains 14 residues. The germline CDR1 and CDR2 sequences are SEHNR and FQNEAQ (reference sequence). V dropped 3 bases and J dropped 3 bases, with 12 bases sitting between them. In nucleotides, the CDR3 is TGTGCCAGCAGCTTGGGACTCCCAAGCTACGAGCAGTACTTC. It codes for CASSLGLPSYEQYF.

The CDR3, as DNA: TGTGCCAGCAGCTCAGATGGAACAGGCTACACAGATACGCAGTATTTT. This translates into CASSSDGTGYTDTQYF. The gene calls are TRBV7-6 and TRBJ2-3; possibly TRBD1 for D (5 bases). Germline CDR1 reads SGHVS; CDR2 reads FNYEAQ. The germline V and J ends were trimmed by 4 bases and 2 bases, with 16 bases remaining between them. The CDR3 totals 16 residues. The full variable domain, completed using reference TRBV7-6 and TRBJ2-3, is GAGVSQSPRYKVTKRGQDVALRCDPISGHVSLYWYRQALGQGPEFLTYFNYEAQQDKSGLPNDRFSAERPEGSISTLTIQRTEQRDSAMYRCASSSDGTGYTDTQYFGPGTRLTVL.

V and J are TRBV27 and TRBJ2-7; perhaps TRBD2 as D (6 bases). This CDR3 has 16 residues. Per the germline V gene, CDR1 is MNHEY and CDR2 is SMNVEV (reference sequence). Trimming took 4 bases from V and 0 from J, leaving 16 bases between them. CDR3 sequence: CASSSTWGGSSYEQYF. The CDR3, as DNA: TGTGCCAGCAGTTCCACTTGGGGAGGAAGCTCCTACGAGCAGTACTTC.

The chain recombines TRBV5-1 with TRBJ1-6; the D is unclear. Germline V gene data show CDR1 as SGHRS and CDR2 as YFSETQ. CDR3 size: 16 residues. Trimming took 4 bases from V and 2 from J, leaving 13 bases between them. CDR3 DNA: TGCGCCAGCAGCCCGGAAGGAGTGGCCTATAATTCACCCCTCCACTTT. Its protein product is CASSPEGVAYNSPLHF.

The V and J genes are TRBV27 and TRBJ2-5, with 8 bases identical to TRBD1. Germline loops: CDR1 MNHEY, CDR2 SMNVEV (reference sequence). The J segment lost 2 bases and the V segment lost 4 bases, leaving 9 bases of the junction unmatched. The CDR3 sequence is 16 residues long. The CDR3 nucleotides read TGTGCCAGCAGTTCCTACTCCGGGACAGGTCAAGAGACCCAGTACTTC. It is translated as CASSSYSGTGQETQYF.

The J gene is TRBJ1-3, the V gene TRBV18; TRBD1 aligns across 7 bases. The V gene's germline CDR1 is KGHSH and CDR2 LQKENI. The CDR3 totals 16 residues. V dropped 5 bases and J dropped 0; count of bases not matched to a gene: 7. The CDR3, as DNA: TGTGCCAGCTCAGAGGGGGCGCCAAACTCTGGAAACACCATATATTTT. Its translation: CASSEGAPNSGNTIYF. Full variable domain (rest looked up from reference TRBV18 and TRBJ1-3): NAGVMQNPRHLVRRRGQEARLRCSPMKGHSHVYWYRQLPEEGLKFMVYLQKENIIDESGMPKERFSAEFPKEGPSILRIQQVVRGDSAAYFCASSEGAPNSGNTIYFGEGSWLTVV.

The rearrangement joins TRBV5-6 to TRBJ2-5, with D possibly being TRBD1 (6 bases). The CDR3 contains 13 residues. Germline V gene data show CDR1 as SGHDT and CDR2 as YYEEEE. V lost 4 bases and J 4 bases, leaving 11 bases between the germline ends. In nucleotides, the CDR3 is TGTGCCAGCAGCACACAGGGAAGAGAGACCCAGTACTTC. It is translated as CASSTQGRETQYF.